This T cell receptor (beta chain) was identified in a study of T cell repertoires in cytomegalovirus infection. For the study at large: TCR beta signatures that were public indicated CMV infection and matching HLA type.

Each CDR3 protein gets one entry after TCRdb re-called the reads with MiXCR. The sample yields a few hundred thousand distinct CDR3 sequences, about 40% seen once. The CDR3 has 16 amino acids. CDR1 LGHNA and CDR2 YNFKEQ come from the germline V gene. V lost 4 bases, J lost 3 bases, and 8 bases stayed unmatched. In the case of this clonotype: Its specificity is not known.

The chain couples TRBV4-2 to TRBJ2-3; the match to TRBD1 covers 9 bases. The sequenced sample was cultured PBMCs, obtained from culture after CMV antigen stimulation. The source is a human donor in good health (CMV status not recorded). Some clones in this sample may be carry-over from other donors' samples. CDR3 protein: CASSRPGQGPTDTQYF. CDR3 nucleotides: TGTGCCAGCAGCCGCCCGGGACAGGGTCCAACAGATACGCAGTATTTT.